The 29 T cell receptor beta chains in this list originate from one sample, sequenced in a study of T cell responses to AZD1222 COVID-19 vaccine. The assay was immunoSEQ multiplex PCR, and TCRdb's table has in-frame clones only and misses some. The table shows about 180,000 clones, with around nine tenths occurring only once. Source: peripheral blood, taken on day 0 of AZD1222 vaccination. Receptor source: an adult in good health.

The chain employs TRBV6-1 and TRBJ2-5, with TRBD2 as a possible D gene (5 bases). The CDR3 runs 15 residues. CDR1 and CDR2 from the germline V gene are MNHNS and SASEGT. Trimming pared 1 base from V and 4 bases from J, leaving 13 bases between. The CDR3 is CASSEGTARVETQYF. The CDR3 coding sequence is TGTGCCAGCAGTGAAGGCACAGCGAGGGTAGAGACCCAGTACTTC.

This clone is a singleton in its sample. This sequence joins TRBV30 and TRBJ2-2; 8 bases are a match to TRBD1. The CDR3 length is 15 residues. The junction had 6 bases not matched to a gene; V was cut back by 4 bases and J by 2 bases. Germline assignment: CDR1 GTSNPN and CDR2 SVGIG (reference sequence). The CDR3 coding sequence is TGTGCCTGGACCCCGGGACAGGCAAACACCGGGGAGCTGTTTTTT. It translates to CAWTPGQANTGELFF.

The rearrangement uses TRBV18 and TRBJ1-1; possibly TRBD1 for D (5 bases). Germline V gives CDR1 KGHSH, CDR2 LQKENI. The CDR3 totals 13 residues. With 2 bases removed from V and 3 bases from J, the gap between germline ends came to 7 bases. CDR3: CASSPMTDTEAFF. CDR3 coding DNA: TGTGCCAGCTCACCAATGACAGACACTGAAGCTTTCTTT.

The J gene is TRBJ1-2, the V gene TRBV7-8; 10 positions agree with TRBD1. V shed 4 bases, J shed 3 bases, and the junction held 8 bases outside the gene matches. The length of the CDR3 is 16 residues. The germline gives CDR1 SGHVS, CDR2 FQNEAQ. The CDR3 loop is CASSSLTGGSYYGYTF. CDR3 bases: TGTGCCAGCAGCTCTTTGACAGGGGGCTCATACTATGGCTACACCTTC.

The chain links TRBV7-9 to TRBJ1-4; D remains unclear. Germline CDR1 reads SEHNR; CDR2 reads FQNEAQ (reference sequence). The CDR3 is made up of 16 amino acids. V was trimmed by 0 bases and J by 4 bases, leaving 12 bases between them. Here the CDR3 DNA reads TGTGCCAGCAGCTTAGCTAGCTGGACGGGTAATGAAAAACTGTTTTTT. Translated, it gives CASSLASWTGNEKLFF. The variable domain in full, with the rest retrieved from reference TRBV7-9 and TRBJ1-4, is DTGVSQNPRHKITKRGQNVTFRCDPISEHNRLYWYRQTLGQGPEFLTYFQNEAQLEKSRLLSDRFSAERPKGSFSTLEIQRTEQGDSAMYLCASSLASWTGNEKLFFGSGTQLSVL.

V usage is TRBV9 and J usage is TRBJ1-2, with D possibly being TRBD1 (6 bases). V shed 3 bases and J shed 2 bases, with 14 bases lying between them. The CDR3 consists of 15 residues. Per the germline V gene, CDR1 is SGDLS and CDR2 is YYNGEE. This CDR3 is CASSGQGTSNYGYTF. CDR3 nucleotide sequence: TGTGCCAGCAGCGGGCAGGGGACGTCCAACTATGGCTACACCTTC.

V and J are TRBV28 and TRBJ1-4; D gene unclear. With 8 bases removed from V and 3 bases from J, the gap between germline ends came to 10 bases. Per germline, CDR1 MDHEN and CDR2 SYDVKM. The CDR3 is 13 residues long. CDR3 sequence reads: CASVGGANEKLFF. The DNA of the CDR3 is TGTGCCAGCGTTGGAGGTGCTAATGAAAAACTGTTTTTT.

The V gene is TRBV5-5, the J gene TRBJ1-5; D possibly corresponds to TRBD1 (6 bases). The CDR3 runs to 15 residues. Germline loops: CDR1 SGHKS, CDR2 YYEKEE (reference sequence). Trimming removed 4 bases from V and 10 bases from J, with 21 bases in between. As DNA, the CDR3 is TGTGCCAGCAGCCCCGGGACACTGAGAAAGGAACCCCAGCATTTT. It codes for CASSPGTLRKEPQHF.

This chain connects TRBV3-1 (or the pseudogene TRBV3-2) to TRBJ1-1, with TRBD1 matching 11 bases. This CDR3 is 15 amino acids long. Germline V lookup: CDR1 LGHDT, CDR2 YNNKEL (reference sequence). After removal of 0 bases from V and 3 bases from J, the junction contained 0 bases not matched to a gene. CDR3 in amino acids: CASSQEDRGHTEAFF. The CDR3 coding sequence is TGTGCCAGCAGCCAAGAGGACAGGGGGCACACTGAAGCTTTCTTT.

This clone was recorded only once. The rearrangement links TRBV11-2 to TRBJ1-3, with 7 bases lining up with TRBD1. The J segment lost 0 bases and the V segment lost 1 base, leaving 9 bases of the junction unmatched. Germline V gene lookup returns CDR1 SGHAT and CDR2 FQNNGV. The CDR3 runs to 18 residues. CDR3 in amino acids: CASSLGIGQESSGNTIYF. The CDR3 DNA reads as TGTGCCAGCAGCTTAGGAATAGGACAGGAAAGCTCTGGAAACACCATATATTTT.

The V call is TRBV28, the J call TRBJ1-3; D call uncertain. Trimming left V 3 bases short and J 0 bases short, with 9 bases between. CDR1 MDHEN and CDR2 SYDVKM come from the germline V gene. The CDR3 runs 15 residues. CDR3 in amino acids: CASSLQPLSGNTIYF. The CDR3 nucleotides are TGTGCCAGCAGTTTGCAGCCTCTCTCTGGAAACACCATATATTTT.

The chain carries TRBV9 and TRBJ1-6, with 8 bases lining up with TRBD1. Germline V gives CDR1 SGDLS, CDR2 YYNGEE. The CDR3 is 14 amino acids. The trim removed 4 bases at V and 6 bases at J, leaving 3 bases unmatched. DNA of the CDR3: TGTGCCAGCAGCCGGGACAGGCTTAATTCACCCCTCCACTTT. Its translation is CASSRDRLNSPLHF.

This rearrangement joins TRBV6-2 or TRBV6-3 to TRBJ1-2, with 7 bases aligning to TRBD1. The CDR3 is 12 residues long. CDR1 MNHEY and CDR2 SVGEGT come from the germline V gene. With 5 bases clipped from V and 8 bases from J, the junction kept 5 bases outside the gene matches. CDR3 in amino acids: CASSGTDEGYTF. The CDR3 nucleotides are TGTGCCAGCAGTGGGACAGACGAGGGCTACACCTTC.

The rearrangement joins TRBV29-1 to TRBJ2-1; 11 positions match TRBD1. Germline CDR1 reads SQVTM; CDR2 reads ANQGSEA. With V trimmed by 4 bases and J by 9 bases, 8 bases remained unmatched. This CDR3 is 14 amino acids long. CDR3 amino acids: CSVGPGTGGPEQFF. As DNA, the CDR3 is TGCAGCGTTGGGCCTGGGACAGGGGGTCCTGAGCAGTTCTTC.

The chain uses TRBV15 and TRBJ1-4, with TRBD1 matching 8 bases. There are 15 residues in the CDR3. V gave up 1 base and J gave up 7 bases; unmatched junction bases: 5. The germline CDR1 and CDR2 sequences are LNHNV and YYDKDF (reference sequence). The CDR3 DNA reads TGTGCCACCAGCAGAGGGACAGGGATTTCTGAAAAACTGTTTTTT. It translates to CATSRGTGISEKLFF.

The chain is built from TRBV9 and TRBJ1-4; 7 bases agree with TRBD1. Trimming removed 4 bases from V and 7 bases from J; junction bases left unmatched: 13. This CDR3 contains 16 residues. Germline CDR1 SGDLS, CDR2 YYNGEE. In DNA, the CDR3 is TGTGCCAGCAGCCCCCACAGGGGCGACGGGTCTGAAAAACTGTTTTTT. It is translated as CASSPHRGDGSEKLFF.

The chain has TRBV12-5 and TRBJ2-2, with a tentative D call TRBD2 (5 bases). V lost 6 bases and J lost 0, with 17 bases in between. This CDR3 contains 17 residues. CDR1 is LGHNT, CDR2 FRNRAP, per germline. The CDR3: CASGTLPGNANTGELFF. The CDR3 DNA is TGTGCTAGTGGAACACTTCCCGGGAATGCGAACACCGGGGAGCTGTTTTTT.

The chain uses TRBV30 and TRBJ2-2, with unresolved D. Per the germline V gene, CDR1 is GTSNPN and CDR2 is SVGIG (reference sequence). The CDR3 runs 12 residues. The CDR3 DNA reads TGTGCTTTGCTGGAGTTAACCGGGGAGCTGTTTTTT. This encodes CALLELTGELFF.

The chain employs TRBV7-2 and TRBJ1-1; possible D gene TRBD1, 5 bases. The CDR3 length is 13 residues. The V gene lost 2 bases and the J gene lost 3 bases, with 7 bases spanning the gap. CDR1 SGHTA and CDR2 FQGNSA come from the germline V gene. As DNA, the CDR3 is TGTGCCAGCAGCTTAATCAGGGACACTGAAGCTTTCTTT. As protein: CASSLIRDTEAFF.

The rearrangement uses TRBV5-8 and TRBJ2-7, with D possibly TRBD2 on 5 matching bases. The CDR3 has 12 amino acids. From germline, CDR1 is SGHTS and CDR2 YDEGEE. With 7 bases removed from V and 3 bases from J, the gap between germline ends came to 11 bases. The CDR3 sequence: CASEPSFYEQYF. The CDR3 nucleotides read TGTGCCAGCGAGCCTAGCTTCTACGAGCAGTACTTC.

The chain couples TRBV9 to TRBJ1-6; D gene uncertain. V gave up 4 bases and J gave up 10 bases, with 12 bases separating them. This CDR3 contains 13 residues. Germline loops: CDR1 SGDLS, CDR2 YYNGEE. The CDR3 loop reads CASSSDGVSPLHF. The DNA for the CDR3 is TGTGCCAGCAGCTCAGACGGGGTATCACCCCTCCACTTT.

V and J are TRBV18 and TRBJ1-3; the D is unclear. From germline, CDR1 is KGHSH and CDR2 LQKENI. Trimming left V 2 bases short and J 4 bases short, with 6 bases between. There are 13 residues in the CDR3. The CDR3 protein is CASSPDLGNTIYF. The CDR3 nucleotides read TGTGCCAGCTCACCAGACCTCGGAAACACCATATATTTT. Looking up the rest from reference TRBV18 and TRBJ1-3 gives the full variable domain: NAGVMQNPRHLVRRRGQEARLRCSPMKGHSHVYWYRQLPEEGLKFMVYLQKENIIDESGMPKERFSAEFPKEGPSILRIQQVVRGDSAAYFCASSPDLGNTIYFGEGSWLTVV.

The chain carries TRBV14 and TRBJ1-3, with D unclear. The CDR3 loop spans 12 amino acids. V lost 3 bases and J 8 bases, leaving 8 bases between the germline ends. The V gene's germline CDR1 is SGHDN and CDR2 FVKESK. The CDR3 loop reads CASSQVDYTIYF. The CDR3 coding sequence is TGTGCCAGCAGCCAGGTGGACTACACCATATATTTT.

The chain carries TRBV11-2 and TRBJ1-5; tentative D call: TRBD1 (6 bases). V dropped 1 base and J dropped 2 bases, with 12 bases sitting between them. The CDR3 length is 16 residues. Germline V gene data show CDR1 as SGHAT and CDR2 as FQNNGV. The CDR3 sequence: CASSLGGGLGNQPQHF. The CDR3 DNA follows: TGTGCCAGCAGCTTAGGCGGGGGGCTTGGCAATCAGCCCCAGCATTTT.

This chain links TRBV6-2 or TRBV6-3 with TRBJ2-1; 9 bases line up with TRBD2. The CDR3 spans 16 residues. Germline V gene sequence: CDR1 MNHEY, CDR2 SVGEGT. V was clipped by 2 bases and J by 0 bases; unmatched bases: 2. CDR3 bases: TGTGCCAGCAGTTACGCGGGGGGGCCCTCCTACAATGAGCAGTTCTTC. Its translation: CASSYAGGPSYNEQFF.

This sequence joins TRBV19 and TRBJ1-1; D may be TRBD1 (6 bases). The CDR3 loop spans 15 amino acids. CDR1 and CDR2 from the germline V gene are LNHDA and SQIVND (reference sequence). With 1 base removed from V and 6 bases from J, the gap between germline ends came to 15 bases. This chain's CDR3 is CASSIVARGGAEAFF. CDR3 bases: TGTGCCAGTAGTATAGTGGCCAGGGGAGGGGCTGAAGCTTTCTTT. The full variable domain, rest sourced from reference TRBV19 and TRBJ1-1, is DGGITQSPKYLFRKEGQNVTLSCEQNLNHDAMYWYRQDPGQGLRLIYYSQIVNDFQKGDIAEGYSVSREKKESFPLTVTSAQKNPTAFYLCASSIVARGGAEAFFGQGTRLTVV.

Here the CDR3 reads CASSLGGTGGTDTQYF. CDR3 coding DNA: TGTGCCAGCAGCCTAGGGGGGACAGGGGGCACAGATACGCAGTATTTT. The gene calls are TRBV7-3 and TRBJ2-3; 10 positions match TRBD1. The germline V gene has CDR1 SGHTA and CDR2 FQGTGA. The CDR3 extends over 16 amino acids. Germline trimming cut 5 bases from V and 1 base from J; bases unmatched to any gene: 6.

CDR3 sequence reads: CASSGTGSTEAFF. For the CDR3, the DNA is TGTGCCAGCAGCGGGACAGGGTCCACTGAAGCTTTCTTT. V is TRBV9 and J is TRBJ1-1; 8 nucleotides line up with TRBD1. This CDR3 has 13 residues. J gave up 4 bases and V 3 bases, and 2 bases lay outside the gene matches. Germline CDR1 reads SGDLS; CDR2 reads YYNGEE.

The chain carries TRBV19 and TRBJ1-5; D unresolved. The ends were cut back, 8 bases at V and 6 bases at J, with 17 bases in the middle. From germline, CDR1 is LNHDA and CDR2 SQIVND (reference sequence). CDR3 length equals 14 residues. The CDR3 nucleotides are TGTGCCAGTGGTCCCGCAGCCGGCGGTCAGCCCCAGCATTTT. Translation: CASGPAAGGQPQHF. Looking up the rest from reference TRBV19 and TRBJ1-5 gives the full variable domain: DGGITQSPKYLFRKEGQNVTLSCEQNLNHDAMYWYRQDPGQGLRLIYYSQIVNDFQKGDIAEGYSVSREKKESFPLTVTSAQKNPTAFYLCASGPAAGGQPQHFGDGTRLSIL.